The clone carrying this TCR beta chain has ten or more counts. Its antigen is unidentified. The sample comes from a study of blood T cells in healthy people across ages. Study-level findings and limits: Long-lived and aged donors differed, with more naive CD4+ cells and higher diversity in the long-lived. Naive T cell percentage showed a strong correlation with TCR beta diversity.

The authors ran a second PCR of roughly 6 to 12 cycles using a sample-barcoded 5' primer and a J-beta primer mix. A template-switch adaptor containing 12 random nucleotides labeled each cDNA molecule. Sequencing recovered at least 3 million CDR3-containing paired-end reads from each sample. TCRdb recomputed calls from the 5' RACE reads with MiXCR, one row per CDR3 protein. The sample lists roughly 2 million distinct CDR3 sequences; 49% were seen once. This CDR3 is 14 amino acids long. From germline, CDR1 is LGHNA and CDR2 YSLEER. Trimming pared 0 bases from V and 4 bases from J, leaving 10 bases between.

This clonotype was obtained from a woman aged 40-49 years in good health. The sequenced sample consisted of blood. The chain employs TRBV4-3 and TRBJ2-7; D uncertain. CDR3 loop: CASSQDKARYEQYF. Here the CDR3 DNA reads TGCGCCAGCAGCCAAGATAAGGCCAGATACGAGCAGTACTTC.